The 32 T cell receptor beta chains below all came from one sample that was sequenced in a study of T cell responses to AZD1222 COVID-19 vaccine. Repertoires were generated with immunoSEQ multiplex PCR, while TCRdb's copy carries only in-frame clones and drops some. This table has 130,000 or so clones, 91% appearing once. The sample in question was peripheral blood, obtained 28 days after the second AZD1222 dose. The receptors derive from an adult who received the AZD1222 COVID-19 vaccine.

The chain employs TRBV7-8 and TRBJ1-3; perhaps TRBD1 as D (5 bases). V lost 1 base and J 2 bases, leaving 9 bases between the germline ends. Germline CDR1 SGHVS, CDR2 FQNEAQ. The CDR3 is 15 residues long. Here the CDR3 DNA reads TGTGCCAGCAGCTTAGAAGGGGCTCCTGGAAACACCATATATTTT. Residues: CASSLEGAPGNTIYF.

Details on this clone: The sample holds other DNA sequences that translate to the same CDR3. CDR3 protein: CASSTTGGNQPQHF. Here the CDR3 DNA reads TGTGCCAGTAGTACGACAGGGGGCAATCAGCCCCAGCATTTT. This rearrangement joins TRBV19 to TRBJ1-5, with 8 bases matching TRBD1. The CDR3 spans 14 residues. The germline gives CDR1 LNHDA, CDR2 SQIVND (reference sequence). V trimming: 4 bases; J trimming: 2 bases; junction bases outside the gene matches: 1.

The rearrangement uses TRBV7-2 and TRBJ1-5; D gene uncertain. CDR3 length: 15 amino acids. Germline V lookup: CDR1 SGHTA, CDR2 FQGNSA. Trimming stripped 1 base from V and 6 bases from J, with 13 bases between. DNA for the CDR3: TGTGCCAGCAGCTTAGACGGACCCAACAGTCAGCCCCAGCATTTT. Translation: CASSLDGPNSQPQHF. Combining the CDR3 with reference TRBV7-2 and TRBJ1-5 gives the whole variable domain GAGVSQSPSNKVTEKGKDVELRCDPISGHTALYWYRQSLGQGLEFLIYFQGNSAPDKSGLPSDRFSAERTGGSVSTLTIQRTQQEDSAVYLCASSLDGPNSQPQHFGDGTRLSIL.

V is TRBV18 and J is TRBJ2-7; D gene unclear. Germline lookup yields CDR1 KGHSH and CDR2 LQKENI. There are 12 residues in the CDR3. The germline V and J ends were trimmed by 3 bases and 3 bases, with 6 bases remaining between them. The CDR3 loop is CASSPNLYEQYF. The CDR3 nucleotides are TGTGCCAGCTCACCGAATCTCTACGAGCAGTACTTC.

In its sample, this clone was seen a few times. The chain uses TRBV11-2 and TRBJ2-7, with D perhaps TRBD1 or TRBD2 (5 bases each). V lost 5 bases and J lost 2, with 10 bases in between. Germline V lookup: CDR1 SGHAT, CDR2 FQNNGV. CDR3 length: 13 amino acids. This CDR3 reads CASSRDVTYEQYF. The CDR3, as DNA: TGTGCCAGCAGCCGGGACGTCACCTACGAGCAGTACTTC.

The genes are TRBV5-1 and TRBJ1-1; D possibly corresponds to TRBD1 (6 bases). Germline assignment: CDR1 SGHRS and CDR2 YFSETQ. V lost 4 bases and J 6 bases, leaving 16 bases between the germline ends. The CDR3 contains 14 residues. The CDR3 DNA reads TGCGCCAGCAGCCCACTAGGGGGGGACGCTGAAGCTTTCTTT. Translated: CASSPLGGDAEAFF.

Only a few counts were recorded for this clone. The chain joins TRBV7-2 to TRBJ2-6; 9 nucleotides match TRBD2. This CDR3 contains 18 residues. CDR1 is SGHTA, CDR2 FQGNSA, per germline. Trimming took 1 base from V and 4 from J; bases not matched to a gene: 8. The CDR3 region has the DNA TGTGCCAGCAGCTTAGTAACCCAACTAGCGGGCGGGGCCAACGTCCTGACTTTC. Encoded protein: CASSLVTQLAGGANVLTF.

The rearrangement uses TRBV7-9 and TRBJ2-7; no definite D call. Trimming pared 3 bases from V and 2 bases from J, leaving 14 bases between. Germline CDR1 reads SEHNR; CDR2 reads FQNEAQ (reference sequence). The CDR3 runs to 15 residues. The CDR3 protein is CASSFGQASTYEQYF. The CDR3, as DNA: TGTGCCAGCAGCTTCGGCCAGGCCTCAACCTACGAGCAGTACTTC. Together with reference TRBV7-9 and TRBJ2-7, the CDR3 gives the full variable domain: DTGVSQNPRHKITKRGQNVTFRCDPISEHNRLYWYRQTLGQGPEFLTYFQNEAQLEKSRLLSDRFSAERPKGSFSTLEIQRTEQGDSAMYLCASSFGQASTYEQYFGPGTRLTVT.

CDR3 loop: CASCRAAEAFF. DNA for the CDR3: TGTGCCAGCTGTCGGGCCGCTGAAGCTTTCTTT. This sequence joins TRBV19 and TRBJ1-1; D is uncertain. The CDR3 length is 11 residues. V was shortened by 9 bases and J by 6 bases, with 11 bases between the two germline ends. Germline V gene sequence: CDR1 LNHDA, CDR2 SQIVND (reference sequence).

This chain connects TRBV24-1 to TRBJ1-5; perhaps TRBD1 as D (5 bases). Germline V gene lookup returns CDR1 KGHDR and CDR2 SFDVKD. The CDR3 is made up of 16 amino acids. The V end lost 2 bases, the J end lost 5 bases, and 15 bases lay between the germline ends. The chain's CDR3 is CATSDSRRGPDQPQHF. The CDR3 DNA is TGTGCCACCAGTGATTCCCGGAGGGGCCCCGATCAGCCCCAGCATTTT.

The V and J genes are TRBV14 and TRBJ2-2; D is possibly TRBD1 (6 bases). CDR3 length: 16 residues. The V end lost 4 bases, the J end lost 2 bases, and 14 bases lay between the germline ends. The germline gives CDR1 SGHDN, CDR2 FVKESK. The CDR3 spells CASSPNWDINTGELFF. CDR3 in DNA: TGTGCCAGCAGCCCAAATTGGGACATCAACACCGGGGAGCTGTTTTTT.

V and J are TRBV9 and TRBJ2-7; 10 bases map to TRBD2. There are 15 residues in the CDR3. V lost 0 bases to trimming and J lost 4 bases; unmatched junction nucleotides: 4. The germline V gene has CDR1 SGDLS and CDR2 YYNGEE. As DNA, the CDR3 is TGTGCCAGCAGCGTAGATACTAGCGGGGCGTACGAGCAGTACTTC. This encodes CASSVDTSGAYEQYF.

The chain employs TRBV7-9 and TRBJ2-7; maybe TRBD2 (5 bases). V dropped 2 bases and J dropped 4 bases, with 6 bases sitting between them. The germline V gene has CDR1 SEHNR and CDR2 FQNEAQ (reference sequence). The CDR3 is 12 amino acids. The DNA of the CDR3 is TGTGCCAGCAGCTTAACGGGGTACGAGCAGTACTTC. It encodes CASSLTGYEQYF.

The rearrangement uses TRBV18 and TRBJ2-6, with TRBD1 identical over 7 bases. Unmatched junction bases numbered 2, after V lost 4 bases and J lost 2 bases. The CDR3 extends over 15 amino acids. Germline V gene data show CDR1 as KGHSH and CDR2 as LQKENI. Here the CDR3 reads CASSLGTAGANVLTF. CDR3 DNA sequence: TGTGCCAGCTCACTTGGGACAGCTGGGGCCAACGTCCTGACTTTC. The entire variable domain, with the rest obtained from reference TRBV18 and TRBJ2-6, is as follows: NAGVMQNPRHLVRRRGQEARLRCSPMKGHSHVYWYRQLPEEGLKFMVYLQKENIIDESGMPKERFSAEFPKEGPSILRIQQVVRGDSAAYFCASSLGTAGANVLTFGAGSRLTVL.

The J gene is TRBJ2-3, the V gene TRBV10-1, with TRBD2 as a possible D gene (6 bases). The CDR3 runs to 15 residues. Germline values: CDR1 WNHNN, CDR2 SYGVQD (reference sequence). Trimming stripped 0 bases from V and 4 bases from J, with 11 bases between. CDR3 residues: CASSESGGVSDTQYF. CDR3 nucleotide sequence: TGCGCCAGCAGTGAGTCGGGCGGGGTTTCAGATACGCAGTATTTT.

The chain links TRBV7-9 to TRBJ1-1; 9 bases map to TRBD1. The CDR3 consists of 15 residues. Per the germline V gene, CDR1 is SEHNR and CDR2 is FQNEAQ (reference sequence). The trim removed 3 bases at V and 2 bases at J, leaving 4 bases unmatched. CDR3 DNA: TGTGCCAGCAGCTTGGGACAGGGTGAAAACACTGAAGCTTTCTTT. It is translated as CASSLGQGENTEAFF.

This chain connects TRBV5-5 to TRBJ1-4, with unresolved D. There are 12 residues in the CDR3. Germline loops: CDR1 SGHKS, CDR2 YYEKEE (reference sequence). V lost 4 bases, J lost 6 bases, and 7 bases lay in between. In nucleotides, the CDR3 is TGTGCCAGCAGCGTGGGTCATGAAAAACTGTTTTTT. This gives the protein CASSVGHEKLFF.

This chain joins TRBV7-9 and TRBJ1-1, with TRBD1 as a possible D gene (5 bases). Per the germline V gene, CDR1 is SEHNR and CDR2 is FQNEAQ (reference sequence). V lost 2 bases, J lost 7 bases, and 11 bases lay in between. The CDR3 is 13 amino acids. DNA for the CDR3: TGTGCCAGCAGCTTAAGGTGGGGGGGTGAAGCTTTCTTT. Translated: CASSLRWGGEAFF.

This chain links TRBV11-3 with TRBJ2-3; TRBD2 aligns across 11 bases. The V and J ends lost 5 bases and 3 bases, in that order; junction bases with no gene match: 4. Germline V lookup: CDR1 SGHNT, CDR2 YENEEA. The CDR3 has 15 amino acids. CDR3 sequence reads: CASSRVAGGTDTQYF. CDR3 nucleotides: TGTGCCAGCAGCCGAGTAGCGGGGGGGACAGATACGCAGTATTTT. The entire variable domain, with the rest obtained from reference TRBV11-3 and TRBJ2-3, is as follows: EAGVVQSPRYKIIEKKQPVAFWCNPISGHNTLYWYLQNLGQGPELLIRYENEEAVDDSQLPKDRFSAERLKGVDSTLKIQPAELGDSAVYLCASSRVAGGTDTQYFGPGTRLTVL.

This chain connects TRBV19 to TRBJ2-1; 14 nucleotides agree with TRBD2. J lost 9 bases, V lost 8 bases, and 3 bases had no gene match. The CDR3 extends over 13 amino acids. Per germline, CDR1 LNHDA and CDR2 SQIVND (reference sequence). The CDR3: CASSTSGRVEQFF. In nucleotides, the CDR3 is TGTGCCAGTTCGACTAGCGGGAGGGTTGAGCAGTTCTTC.

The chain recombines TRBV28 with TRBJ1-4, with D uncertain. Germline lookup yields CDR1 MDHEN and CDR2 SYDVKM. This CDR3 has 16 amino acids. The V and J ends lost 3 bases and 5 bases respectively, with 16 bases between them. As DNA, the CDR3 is TGTGCCAGCAGTTTGCATCCGGAGGCCAGGAATGAAAAACTGTTTTTT. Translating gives CASSLHPEARNEKLFF.

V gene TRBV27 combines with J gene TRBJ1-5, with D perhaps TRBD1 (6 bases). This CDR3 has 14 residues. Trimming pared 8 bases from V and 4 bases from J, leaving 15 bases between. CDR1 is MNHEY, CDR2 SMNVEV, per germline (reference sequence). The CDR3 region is CASGRGFGNQPQHF. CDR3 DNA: TGTGCCAGCGGCAGGGGTTTCGGAAATCAGCCCCAGCATTTT.

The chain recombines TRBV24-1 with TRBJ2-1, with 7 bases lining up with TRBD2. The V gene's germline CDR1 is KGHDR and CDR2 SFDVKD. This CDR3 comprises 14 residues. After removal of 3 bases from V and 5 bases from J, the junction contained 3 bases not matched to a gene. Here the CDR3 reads CATSDTTSHNEQFF. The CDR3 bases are TGTGCCACCAGTGATACGACTAGCCACAATGAGCAGTTCTTC.

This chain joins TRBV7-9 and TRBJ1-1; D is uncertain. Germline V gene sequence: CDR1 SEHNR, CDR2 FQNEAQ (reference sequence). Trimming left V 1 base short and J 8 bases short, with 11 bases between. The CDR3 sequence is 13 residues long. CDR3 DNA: TGTGCCAGCAGCTTAGTGGTCGGGATCGAAGCTTTCTTT. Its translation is CASSLVVGIEAFF.

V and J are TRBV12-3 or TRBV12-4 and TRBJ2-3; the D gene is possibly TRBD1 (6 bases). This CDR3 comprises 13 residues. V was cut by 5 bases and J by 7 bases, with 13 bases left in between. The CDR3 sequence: CASSLQQGNTQYF. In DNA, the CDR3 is TGTGCCAGCAGTCTTCAACAGGGTAATACGCAGTATTTT.

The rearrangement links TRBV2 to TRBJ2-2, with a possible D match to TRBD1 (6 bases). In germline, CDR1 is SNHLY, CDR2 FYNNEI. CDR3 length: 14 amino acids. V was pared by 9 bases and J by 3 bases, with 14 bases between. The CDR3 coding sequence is TGTGCCAGTGGGGCAGGGGTCTACACCGGGGAGCTGTTTTTT. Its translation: CASGAGVYTGELFF.

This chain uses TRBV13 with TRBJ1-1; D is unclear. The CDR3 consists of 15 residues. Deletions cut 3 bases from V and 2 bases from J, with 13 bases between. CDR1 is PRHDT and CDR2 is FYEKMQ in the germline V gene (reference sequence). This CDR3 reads CASSFRWQVNTEAFF. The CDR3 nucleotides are TGTGCCAGCAGCTTCCGGTGGCAGGTAAACACTGAAGCTTTCTTT.

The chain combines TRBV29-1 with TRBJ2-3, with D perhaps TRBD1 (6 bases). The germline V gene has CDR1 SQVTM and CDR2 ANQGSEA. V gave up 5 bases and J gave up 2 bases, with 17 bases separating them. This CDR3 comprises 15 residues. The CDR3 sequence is CSVLGAGTSTDTQYF. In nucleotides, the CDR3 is TGCAGCGTTTTGGGGGCAGGTACCTCCACAGATACGCAGTATTTT.

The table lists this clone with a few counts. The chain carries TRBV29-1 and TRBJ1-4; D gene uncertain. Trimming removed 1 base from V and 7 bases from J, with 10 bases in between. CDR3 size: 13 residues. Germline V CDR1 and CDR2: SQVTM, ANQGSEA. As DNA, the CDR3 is TGCAGCGTTGAAGGGGTAGGGATTGAAAAACTGTTTTTT. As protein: CSVEGVGIEKLFF.

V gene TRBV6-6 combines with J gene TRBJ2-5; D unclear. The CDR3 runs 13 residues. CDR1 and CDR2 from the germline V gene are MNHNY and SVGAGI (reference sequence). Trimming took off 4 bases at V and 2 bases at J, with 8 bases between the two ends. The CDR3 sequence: CASSLQEQETQYF. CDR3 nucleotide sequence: TGTGCCAGCAGTTTGCAGGAACAAGAGACCCAGTACTTC.

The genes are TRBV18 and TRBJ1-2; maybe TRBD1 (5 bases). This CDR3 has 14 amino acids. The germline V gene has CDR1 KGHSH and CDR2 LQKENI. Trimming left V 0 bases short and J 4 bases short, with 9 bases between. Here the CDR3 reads CASSPPSGGYGYTF. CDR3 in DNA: TGTGCCAGCTCACCACCGTCCGGGGGCTATGGCTACACCTTC.

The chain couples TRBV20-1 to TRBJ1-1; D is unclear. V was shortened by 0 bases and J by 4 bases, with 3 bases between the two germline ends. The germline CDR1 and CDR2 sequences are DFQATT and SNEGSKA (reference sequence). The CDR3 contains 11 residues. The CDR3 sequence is CSAREGTEAFF. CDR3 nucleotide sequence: TGCAGTGCTAGAGAAGGCACTGAAGCTTTCTTT.